Following are 27 T cell receptor beta chains from one sample sequenced in a study of shared clonotypes between healthy human individuals. The table came from immunoSEQ multiplex PCR; TCRdb's copy has only in-frame clones and leaves some out. The table has 2 million to 2.5 million clones, roughly 93% seen once; the top ten hold 0.36%. Sequenced input: naive CD4+ T cells from PBMCs. Documented subset: CD45RA+ positively selected. These receptors came from a man younger than 35 in good health. Some clones in this sample may be carry-over from other donors' samples.

The rearrangement joins TRBV5-1 to TRBJ2-7; 11 bases are shared with TRBD2. There are 15 residues in the CDR3. Looked up from germline, CDR1 is SGHRS and CDR2 is YFSETQ. V lost 4 bases and J lost 7; bases outside the gene matches: 10. DNA of the CDR3: TGCGCCAGCAGCCCATTAGCGGGAGGGCCTCAAGAGCAGTACTTC. Amino acid sequence: CASSPLAGGPQEQYF.

This clone was recorded a few times. The V gene is TRBV5-4, the J gene TRBJ2-1, with D unclear. The V and J ends lost 1 base and 8 bases respectively, with 10 bases between them. Germline CDR1 SGHNT, CDR2 YYREEE (reference sequence). The length of the CDR3 is 13 residues. The CDR3 region is CASSLPSVDEQFF. The CDR3 DNA is TGTGCCAGCAGCTTGCCATCCGTGGATGAGCAGTTCTTC. The whole variable domain, filled in from reference TRBV5-4 and TRBJ2-1, reads ETGVTQSPTHLIKTRGQQVTLRCSSQSGHNTVSWYQQALGQGPQFIFQYYREEENGRGNFPPRFSGLQFPNYSSELNVNALELDDSALYLCASSLPSVDEQFFGPGTRLTVL.

This clone showed up just once. The chain has TRBV6-1 and TRBJ1-1, with TRBD1 matching 9 bases. The CDR3 loop spans 14 amino acids. Trimming took 6 bases from V and 2 from J; bases not matched to a gene: 4. Looked up from germline, CDR1 is MNHNS and CDR2 is SASEGT. CDR3 in amino acids: CASRRTGANTEAFF. CDR3 sequence (DNA): TGTGCCAGCAGACGGACAGGGGCTAACACTGAAGCTTTCTTT.

Concerning this clone: Distinct nucleotide sequences in the sample also encode this CDR3. The chain combines TRBV7-2 with TRBJ2-3, with 8 bases fitting TRBD2. V trimming: 2 bases; J trimming: 4 bases; junction bases outside the gene matches: 5. The germline gives CDR1 SGHTA, CDR2 FQGNSA. The CDR3 consists of 15 residues. The CDR3 region has the DNA TGTGCCAGCAGCTTAACCAGCGGGAGCGCAGATACGCAGTATTTT. Translated, it gives CASSLTSGSADTQYF.

J is TRBJ2-5 and V is TRBV30; TRBD1 matches at 8 bases. The J segment lost 1 base and the V segment lost 0 bases, leaving 10 bases of the junction unmatched. CDR1 and CDR2 from the germline V gene are GTSNPN and SVGIG (reference sequence). The CDR3 contains 17 residues. CDR3 bases: TGTGCCTGGAGTGTACGCAGGGGGCTACCGCGCCAAGAGACCCAGTACTTC. It specifies CAWSVRRGLPRQETQYF.

This clone was counted only a few times. This sequence joins TRBV10-3 and TRBJ1-5, with D unclear. Trimming removed 3 bases from V and 9 bases from J, with 12 bases in between. The CDR3 runs to 13 residues. Germline V gives CDR1 ENHRY, CDR2 SYGVKD. CDR3 sequence (DNA): TGTGCCATCAGTGACGGCGCGGGTTGGCCCCAGCATTTT. Translated: CAISDGAGWPQHF.

The gene calls are TRBV5-6 and TRBJ1-1, with a tentative D call TRBD1 (6 bases). Germline V gene sequence: CDR1 SGHDT, CDR2 YYEEEE. This CDR3 contains 16 residues. Trimming pared 3 bases from V and 5 bases from J, leaving 20 bases between. CDR3 region: CASSWGGQTSSTEAFF. CDR3 DNA sequence: TGTGCCAGCAGCTGGGGCGGACAGACATCGTCGACTGAAGCTTTCTTT.

This clone was detected only a few times. The V gene is TRBV2, the J gene TRBJ1-5; D is unclear. Germline loops: CDR1 SNHLY, CDR2 FYNNEI. Trimming removed 6 bases from V and 6 bases from J, with 6 bases in between. The CDR3 has 11 residues. CDR3 nucleotides: TGTGCCAGCAGAGGAGGTCAGCCCCAGCATTTT. Its protein product is CASRGGQPQHF.

About this clone itself: The sample holds other DNA sequences that translate to the same CDR3. The chain couples TRBV5-5 to TRBJ1-2; weak D call: TRBD1 (5 bases). The CDR3 has 13 residues. Germline V CDR1 and CDR2: SGHKS, YYEKEE (reference sequence). Trimming stripped 1 base from V and 5 bases from J, with 9 bases between. CDR3 DNA: TGTGCCAGCAGCTTGCCCGGACAATATGGCTACACCTTC. Its protein is CASSLPGQYGYTF.

This rearrangement joins TRBV5-5 to TRBJ2-3; D might be TRBD2 (5 bases). The CDR3 contains 14 residues. The V end lost 2 bases, the J end lost 4 bases, and 11 bases lay between the germline ends. CDR1 and CDR2 from the germline V gene are SGHKS and YYEKEE (reference sequence). The CDR3 spells CASSFQRFSDTQYF. As DNA, the CDR3 is TGTGCCAGCAGCTTTCAGCGGTTCTCAGATACGCAGTATTTT.

The rearrangement joins TRBV9 to TRBJ1-4; D is ambiguous. Trimming shortened V by 4 bases and J by 0 bases, and 4 bases separated the two germline ends. The V gene's germline CDR1 is SGDLS and CDR2 YYNGEE. CDR3 size: 13 residues. In nucleotides, the CDR3 is TGTGCCAGCAGCCCAACAACTAATGAAAAACTGTTTTTT. It yields the protein CASSPTTNEKLFF.

The gene calls are TRBV30 and TRBJ1-2; 7 nucleotides align to TRBD1. This CDR3 is 14 amino acids long. The junction had 7 bases not matched to a gene; V was cut back by 0 bases and J by 6 bases. The germline gives CDR1 GTSNPN, CDR2 SVGIG (reference sequence). The CDR3 coding sequence is TGTGCCTGGAGTGTGGCAGGGGGTGGGAATGGCTACACCTTC. This translates into CAWSVAGGGNGYTF.

This clone was seen once. This chain links TRBV28 with TRBJ1-2; perhaps TRBD1 as D (6 bases). Germline V lookup: CDR1 MDHEN, CDR2 SYDVKM. Between the trimmed V and J ends, which lost 8 bases and 10 bases, there was a span of 26 bases. This CDR3 contains 15 residues. CDR3 bases: TGTGCCAGCTCCCGGTCTGGGGGGCTAAAGGGGTACTACACCTTC. Translating it yields CASSRSGGLKGYYTF.

The gene calls are TRBV18 and TRBJ2-2; TRBD1 aligns across 10 bases. CDR3 size: 18 residues. The germline V gene encodes CDR1 KGHSH and CDR2 LQKENI. V gave up 8 bases and J gave up 0 bases; unmatched junction bases: 12. CDR3 nucleotides: TGTGCCAGCACATCGACAGGGGGCATACTCTCGAACACCGGGGAGCTGTTTTTT. It is translated as CASTSTGGILSNTGELFF.

Of note for this clone: This sample includes further DNA sequences coding for the same CDR3. This chain uses TRBV7-2 with TRBJ1-5, with D possibly TRBD1 on 5 matching bases. Germline CDR1 and CDR2: SGHTA and FQGNSA. The CDR3 totals 15 residues. Deletions cut 1 base from V and 7 bases from J, with 14 bases between. The DNA for the CDR3 is TGTGCCAGCAGCTTAGGGGGCCAGGGTGGGCAGCCCCAGCATTTT. It translates to CASSLGGQGGQPQHF.

Points on this clone: Other DNA sequences in the same sample also yield this CDR3. J is TRBJ1-4 and V is TRBV5-5; perhaps TRBD1 as D (5 bases). Trimming removed 0 bases at V and 8 bases at J, with 11 bases between. Germline loops: CDR1 SGHKS, CDR2 YYEKEE (reference sequence). This CDR3 comprises 14 residues. The CDR3: CASSLVREGEKLFF. For the CDR3, the DNA is TGTGCCAGCAGCTTGGTTAGGGAGGGGGAAAAACTGTTTTTT.

This chain joins TRBV6-5 and TRBJ2-7; D possibly corresponds to TRBD1 (6 bases). Germline CDR1 is MNHEY and CDR2 is SVGAGI. This CDR3 has 16 residues. The V gene lost 0 bases and the J gene lost 0 bases, with 12 bases spanning the gap. For the CDR3, the DNA is TGTGCCAGCAGTTACTCGGCGGGCAGGGGCTCCTACGAGCAGTACTTC. Translation gives CASSYSAGRGSYEQYF.

Here the CDR3 DNA reads TGTGCCAGCAGCCCCCCCGGGGTGGGGCGAACCTACAATGAGCAGTTCTTC. Protein: CASSPPGVGRTYNEQFF. This rearrangement joins TRBV7-9 to TRBJ2-1; D is perhaps TRBD1 or TRBD2 (5 bases each). Germline V gene sequence: CDR1 SEHNR, CDR2 FQNEAQ (reference sequence). Trimming removed 5 bases at V and 2 bases at J, with 19 bases between. The CDR3 length is 17 residues.

With respect to this clone: Other nucleotide sequences in the sample specify the same CDR3. The gene calls are TRBV9 and TRBJ2-1; no clear D. The CDR3 has 13 amino acids. Trimming pared 0 bases from V and 4 bases from J, leaving 5 bases between. Germline assignment: CDR1 SGDLS and CDR2 YYNGEE. The chain's CDR3 is CASSVDLYNEQFF. The CDR3 DNA reads TGTGCCAGCAGCGTAGACCTTTACAATGAGCAGTTCTTC.

The J gene is TRBJ1-3, the V gene TRBV7-6; D gene ambiguous. Germline V gene data show CDR1 as SGHVS and CDR2 as FNYEAQ. This CDR3 spans 14 amino acids. Trimming left V 8 bases short and J 0 bases short, with 11 bases between. As DNA, the CDR3 is TGTGCCAGCCGCCCCACCTACTCTGGAAACACCATATATTTT. It encodes CASRPTYSGNTIYF.

The chain has TRBV7-9 and TRBJ2-7; D may be TRBD2 (5 bases). The V gene's germline CDR1 is SEHNR and CDR2 FQNEAQ (reference sequence). Deletions cut 3 bases from V and 6 bases from J, with 15 bases between. The CDR3 contains 14 residues. The CDR3: CASSFRGRGSEQYF. The CDR3 nucleotides read TGTGCCAGCAGCTTTAGAGGGAGAGGATCCGAGCAGTACTTC.

This CDR3 is CASSLERQKNIQYF. The CDR3 DNA sequence: TGTGCCAGCAGCTTAGAAAGACAAAAAAACATTCAGTACTTC. The V and J genes are TRBV11-2 and TRBJ2-4; D is ambiguous. Per germline, CDR1 SGHAT and CDR2 FQNNGV. The germline V and J ends were trimmed by 0 bases and 4 bases, with 7 bases remaining between them. CDR3 length: 14 amino acids. Full variable domain (missing parts from reference TRBV11-2 and TRBJ2-4): EAGVAQSPRYKIIEKRQSVAFWCNPISGHATLYWYQQILGQGPKLLIQFQNNGVVDDSQLPKDRFSAERLKGVDSTLKIQPAKLEDSAVYLCASSLERQKNIQYFGAGTRLSVL.

The V and J genes are TRBV5-1 and TRBJ2-5, with TRBD1 matching 10 bases. Trimming took 7 bases from V and 5 from J; bases not matched to a gene: 14. Germline CDR1 reads SGHRS; CDR2 reads YFSETQ. This CDR3 spans 16 amino acids. This CDR3 is CASVPGDRGLGETQYF. The CDR3 coding sequence is TGCGCCAGCGTCCCCGGCGACAGGGGGCTCGGGGAGACCCAGTACTTC. Variable domain in full (rest from reference TRBV5-1 and TRBJ2-5): KAGVTQTPRYLIKTRGQQVTLSCSPISGHRSVSWYQQTPGQGLQFLFEYFSETQRNKGNFPGRFSGRQFSNSRSEMNVSTLELGDSALYLCASVPGDRGLGETQYFGPGTRLLVL.

This chain links TRBV5-1 with TRBJ2-3; unclear D gene. Germline V gene data show CDR1 as SGHRS and CDR2 as YFSETQ. V gave up 3 bases and J gave up 4 bases, with 15 bases separating them. This CDR3 spans 15 amino acids. CDR3 sequence: CASSSTLPPPDTQYF. The CDR3 nucleotides read TGCGCCAGCAGCTCCACCCTTCCGCCGCCAGATACGCAGTATTTT.

The chain is built from TRBV7-2 and TRBJ2-1; D gene ambiguous. The CDR3 has 15 residues. Trimming removed 0 bases from V and 5 bases from J, with 11 bases in between. The V gene's germline CDR1 is SGHTA and CDR2 FQGNSA. The chain's CDR3 is CASSLALSRNNEQFF. In nucleotides, the CDR3 is TGTGCCAGCAGCTTAGCGCTCAGTCGAAACAATGAGCAGTTCTTC.

Only one count was recorded for this clone. J is TRBJ1-2 and V is TRBV29-1, with no clear D. Looked up from germline, CDR1 is SQVTM and CDR2 is ANQGSEA. The CDR3 sequence is 12 residues long. V was cut by 4 bases and J by 4 bases, with 10 bases left in between. The DNA of the CDR3 is TGCAGCGTTGCATCTATAACCTATGGCTACACCTTC. Translated, it gives CSVASITYGYTF.

This clone appeared a few times. This sequence joins TRBV18 and TRBJ1-1; tentative D call: TRBD1 (6 bases). This CDR3 comprises 12 residues. Germline V gives CDR1 KGHSH, CDR2 LQKENI. V was cut by 3 bases and J by 7 bases, with 9 bases left in between. The CDR3 DNA reads as TGTGCCAGCTCACCGTGGACAGATGAAGCTTTCTTT. Its protein is CASSPWTDEAFF.